The 6 T cell receptor beta chains below come from one sample, sequenced in a study of PD-1 blockade in classical Hodgkin lymphoma (dated by TCRdb to 2020 to 2021). The library was produced with the immunoSEQ multiplex PCR assay. What TCRdb holds here is the immuneACCESS table cut down to in-frame rearrangements. Part of the clones is not present; checked against another copy, under half of the missing clones reflect an unresolved V gene, and the others are unexplained. The sample records some 96,000 clones, under 95% of which are singletons. In total, the top ten clones hold just under 2% of the sample. The label giving this sample's time point can be read as: cycle 4 day 1 (C4D1), after more than five weeks of nivolumab. Every trial patient had relapsed following autologous stem cell transplantation, and prior brentuximab vedotin exposure was what differed among cohorts A, B and C. Sample: peripheral blood mononuclear cells (PBMCs), taken before the fourth cycle of nivolumab. The receptors were gathered from a human donor with classical Hodgkin lymphoma.

This chain uses TRBV29-1 with TRBJ2-7, with 11 bases fitting TRBD2. The CDR3 consists of 16 residues. Germline CDR1 is SQVTM and CDR2 is ANQGSEA. V lost 5 bases and J lost 0; bases outside the gene matches: 9. CDR3 in DNA: TGCAGCGTTCAATCCATAGCGGGAGGGTTCTCCTACGAGCAGTACTTC. It specifies CSVQSIAGGFSYEQYF.

The rearrangement links TRBV2 to TRBJ2-3; TRBD1 aligns across 10 bases. Germline lookup yields CDR1 SNHLY and CDR2 FYNNEI. V shed 4 bases, J shed 2 bases, and the junction held 3 bases outside the gene matches. The CDR3 has 15 residues. The CDR3 region is CASSADRGHTDTQYF. CDR3 coding DNA: TGTGCCAGCAGTGCAGACAGGGGGCACACAGATACGCAGTATTTT.

Concerning this clone: The junction departs from germline at one end; a sequencing error may be responsible. This chain joins TRBV7-7 and TRBJ2-2, with D maybe TRBD2 (7 bases). Germline V CDR1 and CDR2: SSHAT, FNYEAQ (reference sequence). CDR3 length: 15 amino acids. The CDR3 nucleotides are TGTGCTAGCAGCTTGGGGGGGGCGCTCACCGGGGAGCTGTTTTTT. Translation gives CASSLGGALTGELFF. The full variable domain, rest sourced from reference TRBV7-7 and TRBJ2-2, is GAGVSQSPRYKVTKRGQDVTLRCDPISSHATLYWYQQALGQGPEFLTYFNYEAQPDKSGLPSDRFSAERPEGSISTLTIQRTEQRDSAMYRCASSLGGALTGELFFGEGSRLTVL.

The chain joins TRBV4-1 to TRBJ2-7; no clear D. This CDR3 spans 13 amino acids. Germline loops: CDR1 MGHRA, CDR2 YSYEKL. The V and J ends lost 3 bases and 0 bases respectively, with 6 bases between them. In nucleotides, the CDR3 is TGCGCCAGCAGCCATGCCCACTCCTACGAGCAGTACTTC. Its protein is CASSHAHSYEQYF.

This chain uses TRBV5-5 with TRBJ2-1; no reliable D call. The germline CDR1 and CDR2 sequences are SGHKS and YYEKEE (reference sequence). Trimming removed 4 bases from V and 2 bases from J, with 25 bases in between. CDR3 size: 19 residues. The CDR3 DNA follows: TGTGCCAGCAGCAAGGGTTTCGGTTCTGCAACGAACACCTACAATGAGCAGTTCTTC. This translates into CASSKGFGSATNTYNEQFF.

The V and J genes are TRBV29-1 and TRBJ1-1, with D perhaps matching TRBD1 (5 bases). Trimming removed 5 bases at V and 4 bases at J, with 17 bases between. The germline gives CDR1 SQVTM, CDR2 ANQGSEA. This CDR3 has 14 residues. The CDR3 loop reads CSVPGQTSTTEAFF. The CDR3 region has the DNA TGCAGCGTTCCAGGACAAACTAGTACCACTGAAGCTTTCTTT.